Listed here are 14 T cell receptor beta chains from one sample, sequenced in a study of PD-1 blockade in mismatch repair-deficient tumors. Only in-frame clones appear in the TCRdb table, and some are missing; sequencing was by immunoSEQ multiplex PCR. The data show about 60,000 clones, about 91% seen once. Sequenced here: peripheral blood, sampled 52 weeks after starting pembrolizumab. The source of these receptors is an adult with mismatch repair-deficient cancer.

J is TRBJ1-1 and V is TRBV19; no clear D gene. The CDR3 totals 13 residues. Germline CDR1 LNHDA, CDR2 SQIVND (reference sequence). V shed 5 bases and J shed 6 bases, with 13 bases lying between them. The CDR3 nucleotides read TGTGCCAGTAGTCCGGGCCCACGCTCTGAAGCTTTCTTT. This encodes CASSPGPRSEAFF.

The chain employs TRBV6-1 and TRBJ2-3; D is possibly TRBD2 (5 bases). The germline V and J ends were trimmed by 5 bases and 1 base, with 7 bases remaining between them. This CDR3 region has 13 residues. Germline V CDR1 and CDR2: MNHNS, SASEGT. In nucleotides, the CDR3 is TGTGCCAGCAGTACGGAGGGCACAGATACGCAGTATTTT. This codes for CASSTEGTDTQYF.

The gene calls are TRBV5-1 and TRBJ2-5, with D possibly being TRBD2 (6 bases). From germline, CDR1 is SGHRS and CDR2 YFSETQ. V was trimmed by 2 bases and J by 5 bases, leaving 10 bases between them. This CDR3 has 13 residues. The CDR3 is CASSFWSGETQYF. In nucleotides, the CDR3 is TGCGCCAGCAGCTTCTGGAGCGGGGAGACCCAGTACTTC.

The chain carries TRBV25-1 and TRBJ2-1, with D possibly matching TRBD2 (5 bases). CDR1 is MGHDK and CDR2 is SYGVNS in the germline V gene. CDR3 length equals 15 residues. V was clipped by 4 bases and J by 6 bases, with 16 bases between them. CDR3 region: CASSAWTKAGNEQFF. DNA for the CDR3: TGTGCCAGCAGTGCTTGGACCAAGGCGGGCAATGAGCAGTTCTTC.

The chain joins TRBV27 to TRBJ2-2; possible D gene TRBD1, 6 bases. V was shortened by 6 bases and J by 6 bases, with 11 bases between the two germline ends. The CDR3 sequence is 13 residues long. The germline V gene has CDR1 MNHEY and CDR2 SMNVEV (reference sequence). The CDR3, as DNA: TGTGCCAGCAGCCGGGCAGGGGCCGGGGAGCTGTTTTTT. It translates to CASSRAGAGELFF.

The chain employs TRBV6-5 and TRBJ1-2; D might be TRBD1 (5 bases). CDR1 MNHEY and CDR2 SVGAGI come from the germline V gene. Trimming took 6 bases from V and 8 from J, leaving 16 bases between them. The CDR3 loop spans 13 amino acids. The CDR3 is CASRMRGDQGYTF. For the CDR3, the DNA is TGTGCCAGCAGGATGCGGGGGGATCAAGGCTACACCTTC.

V usage is TRBV28 and J usage is TRBJ2-1; TRBD2 matches at 8 bases. Germline CDR1 MDHEN, CDR2 SYDVKM. J gave up 2 bases and V 2 bases, and 5 bases lay outside the gene matches. There are 16 residues in the CDR3. Here the CDR3 DNA reads TGTGCCAGCAGTTTAGAGGGTAGCGGGACCTACAATGAGCAGTTCTTC. Translation gives CASSLEGSGTYNEQFF.

The chain combines TRBV2 with TRBJ2-7; D may be TRBD1 or TRBD2 (7 bases each). CDR1 SNHLY and CDR2 FYNNEI come from the germline V gene. This CDR3 region has 13 residues. V lost 7 bases, J lost 0 bases, and 10 bases lay in between. CDR3 DNA: TGTGCCAGCACCAGGGGGGGCTCCTACGAGCAGTACTTC. It translates to CASTRGGSYEQYF.

This chain connects TRBV27 to TRBJ2-7; 7 bases agree with TRBD1. Trimming cost V 6 bases and J 2 bases; bases outside gene matches: 10. CDR1 and CDR2 from the germline V gene are MNHEY and SMNVEV (reference sequence). The CDR3 consists of 15 residues. Here the CDR3 DNA reads TGTGCCAGCAGCCATAACCCAGACAGGGCCTACGAGCAGTACTTC. Protein product: CASSHNPDRAYEQYF.

The chain carries TRBV14 and TRBJ2-5; 7 bases align to TRBD1. There are 14 residues in the CDR3. Germline V gene lookup returns CDR1 SGHDN and CDR2 FVKESK. J was trimmed by 5 bases and V by 7 bases; bases with no gene match: 10. This chain's CDR3 is CASNRDSTSETQYF. CDR3 coding DNA: TGTGCCAGCAACCGGGACAGCACCTCGGAGACCCAGTACTTC.

This chain joins TRBV1 and TRBJ2-5; whether TRBD1, the table's D call, matches the DNA was not checked. TRBV1 is designated a pseudogene. CDR3 length: 16 amino acids. This CDR3 reads CTSSPQSQGAQETQYF. Here the CDR3 DNA reads TGCACCAGCAGCCCCCAATCCCAGGGGGCCCAAGAGACCCAGTACTTC.

The rearrangement links TRBV15 to TRBJ1-2; D unresolved. This CDR3 comprises 15 residues. Germline CDR1 LNHNV, CDR2 YYDKDF (reference sequence). V was pared by 0 bases and J by 0 bases, with 8 bases between. The chain's CDR3 is CATSRERGPNYGYTF. The CDR3 DNA reads as TGTGCCACCAGCAGAGAGCGAGGTCCTAACTATGGCTACACCTTC.

This chain links TRBV5-1 with TRBJ2-7, with a weak D call TRBD1 (5 bases). This CDR3 spans 13 amino acids. From germline, CDR1 is SGHRS and CDR2 YFSETQ. Trimming shortened V by 0 bases and J by 3 bases, and 7 bases separated the two germline ends. CDR3 in DNA: TGCGCCAGCAGCTTGGCCCAGGGCTACGAGCAGTACTTC. Its protein is CASSLAQGYEQYF.

V is TRBV7-9 and J is TRBJ1-1; 7 nucleotides match TRBD1. V gave up 5 bases and J gave up 6 bases; unmatched junction bases: 18. The CDR3 runs 17 residues. The germline gives CDR1 SEHNR, CDR2 FQNEAQ (reference sequence). CDR3 DNA: TGTGCCAGCAGCGGAAACTCCAGAAGGGGGCGCGGCGCTGAAGCTTTCTTT. This sequence encodes CASSGNSRRGRGAEAFF.